Presented here are 12 T cell receptor beta chains from one specimen sequenced in a study of response to subunit inactivated influenza vaccine. TCRdb recomputed calls from the RT-PCR reads with MiXCR, one row per CDR3 protein. The sample holds about 530,000 distinct CDR3 sequences; 10% to 15% are singletons and the top ten take approximately 10%. Sequenced here: PBMCs from blood, sampled on the day of vaccination. The receptors here all came from a man aged 45-65 years who received an inactivated influenza vaccine.

Many counts were recorded for this clonotype. The chain has TRBV5-1 and TRBJ2-1; the D gene is possibly TRBD1 (5 bases). CDR1 and CDR2 from the germline V gene are SGHRS and YFSETQ. This CDR3 contains 15 residues. V was cut by 0 bases and J by 2 bases, with 9 bases left in between. CDR3 region: CASSLEPRAYNEQFF. In DNA form, the CDR3 reads TGCGCCAGCAGCTTGGAACCCAGGGCCTACAATGAGCAGTTCTTC.

This clonotype has only a few counts. The CDR3 coding sequence is TGTGCCAGCACCATCGAGCGGCAAAACTATGGCTACACCTTC. Protein product: CASTIERQNYGYTF. V gene TRBV7-2 combines with J gene TRBJ1-2; no clear D. V was cut by 7 bases and J by 2 bases, with 14 bases left in between. This CDR3 has 14 residues. Germline CDR1 is SGHTA and CDR2 is FQGNSA. The full variable domain, with the rest looked up from reference TRBV7-2 and TRBJ1-2, is GAGVSQSPSNKVTEKGKDVELRCDPISGHTALYWYRQSLGQGLEFLIYFQGNSAPDKSGLPSDRFSAERTGGSVSTLTIQRTQQEDSAVYLCASTIERQNYGYTFGSGTRLTVV.

This sequence joins TRBV5-1 and TRBJ2-3; D gene unclear. CDR1 and CDR2 (germline): SGHRS, YFSETQ. V lost 3 bases, J lost 0 bases, and 14 bases lay in between. The CDR3 has 16 amino acids. The CDR3 reads CASSSGMAVSTDTQYF. The CDR3 DNA sequence: TGCGCCAGCAGCTCGGGTATGGCAGTAAGCACAGATACGCAGTATTTT. The complete variable domain, with remaining parts taken from reference TRBV5-1 and TRBJ2-3, reads KAGVTQTPRYLIKTRGQQVTLSCSPISGHRSVSWYQQTPGQGLQFLFEYFSETQRNKGNFPGRFSGRQFSNSRSEMNVSTLELGDSALYLCASSSGMAVSTDTQYFGPGTRLTVL.

The chain carries TRBV19 and TRBJ1-1; no reliable D call. Trimming took off 3 bases at V and 7 bases at J, with 9 bases between the two ends. CDR1 and CDR2 (germline): LNHDA, SQIVND (reference sequence). This CDR3 has 12 amino acids. This CDR3 reads CASSIGDLEAFF. For the CDR3, the DNA is TGTGCCAGTAGTATTGGGGATCTTGAAGCTTTCTTT.

The V gene is TRBV15, the J gene TRBJ1-3, with unresolved D. Trimming cost V 4 bases and J 0 bases, with 7 bases left between them. The CDR3 is made up of 14 amino acids. Germline V gives CDR1 LNHNV, CDR2 YYDKDF (reference sequence). CDR3 protein: CATSKGSSGNTIYF. CDR3 in DNA: TGTGCCACCAGCAAAGGTAGCTCTGGAAACACCATATATTTT.

This clonotype was found many times. This chain uses TRBV29-1 with TRBJ2-3, with 10 bases lining up with TRBD2. The CDR3 runs to 15 residues. CDR1 is SQVTM, CDR2 ANQGSEA, per germline. J was trimmed by 7 bases and V by 7 bases; bases with no gene match: 14. CDR3 loop: CSGYTSSGSLNTQYF. Written as DNA, the CDR3 is TGCAGCGGCTATACCTCTAGCGGGAGTTTGAATACGCAGTATTTT.

In this sample, this clonotype turned up a few times. V usage is TRBV6-1 and J usage is TRBJ2-7; D perhaps matches TRBD1 (6 bases). Per the germline V gene, CDR1 is MNHNS and CDR2 is SASEGT. The CDR3 sequence is 15 residues long. Trimming shortened V by 6 bases and J by 2 bases, and 17 bases separated the two germline ends. DNA of the CDR3: TGTGCCAGCAGGCCTGGACAGTATTCCACCTACGAGCAGTACTTC. Protein sequence: CASRPGQYSTYEQYF.

This clonotype was counted ten times or more. This rearrangement joins TRBV9 to TRBJ2-4, with D unclear. This CDR3 has 14 amino acids. The germline gives CDR1 SGDLS, CDR2 YYNGEE. V shed 0 bases and J shed 9 bases, with 13 bases lying between them. Written as DNA, the CDR3 is TGTGCCAGCAGCGTAGATTCTGGATTCAGCATTCAGTACTTC. Translated, it gives CASSVDSGFSIQYF.

This clonotype was recorded at least ten times. This chain connects TRBV7-9 to TRBJ2-7; TRBD1 matches at 9 bases. The CDR3 is 14 amino acids. V trimming: 4 bases; J trimming: 5 bases; junction bases outside the gene matches: 6. The germline CDR1 and CDR2 sequences are SEHNR and FQNEAQ (reference sequence). The CDR3 reads CASSSWTGVNEQYF. The CDR3 bases are TGTGCCAGCAGCTCCTGGACAGGGGTAAACGAGCAGTACTTC.

The chain combines TRBV7-9 with TRBJ2-1; 10 nucleotides align to TRBD2. V dropped 5 bases and J dropped 5; count of bases not matched to a gene: 6. The germline gives CDR1 SEHNR, CDR2 FQNEAQ (reference sequence). This CDR3 has 15 amino acids. Written as DNA, the CDR3 is TGTGCCAGCAGCGTACTTAGCGGGGGGAACAATGAGCAGTTCTTC. As protein: CASSVLSGGNNEQFF.

This clonotype came up a few times. This chain joins TRBV5-1 and TRBJ2-6; no reliable D call. The CDR3 consists of 15 residues. Per germline, CDR1 SGHRS and CDR2 YFSETQ. V was pared by 2 bases and J by 1 base, with 7 bases between. The CDR3 sequence: CASSLYLSGANVLTF. Written as DNA, the CDR3 is TGCGCCAGCAGCTTATATTTGTCTGGGGCCAACGTCCTGACTTTC.

The chain has TRBV12-3 or TRBV12-4 and TRBJ2-7; 7 nucleotides match TRBD2. V was pared by 6 bases and J by 4 bases, with 9 bases of the junction left unmatched. The CDR3 is made up of 14 amino acids. The CDR3: CASSPGHGGYEQYF. CDR3 nucleotides: TGTGCCAGCAGCCCCGGCCACGGGGGGTACGAGCAGTACTTC.